This T cell receptor (beta chain) emerged from a study of cytomegalovirus exposure and HLA in healthy donors. Study results and caveats: Rare sequences made up most TCRs, while some public TCRs were found in many donors.

A word on this clone: Its matching antigen is unknown.

Germline lookup yields CDR1 SEHNR and CDR2 FQNEAQ (reference sequence). This CDR3 is built from 15 residues. V dropped 0 bases and J dropped 2; count of bases not matched to a gene: 2. The PCR made use of 60 Vbeta and 13 Jbeta primers. The repertoire was sequenced with immunoSEQ multiplex PCR; TCRdb's copy has only in-frame clones and lacks some. The sample records some 70,000 clones, around 80% being singletons. The V call is TRBV7-9, the J call TRBJ1-2; 8 bases match TRBD1. This receptor was identified in a man between 18 and 35 years old in good health and CMV-seronegative. Sample: PBMCs. The CDR3 sequence: CASSLAQGANYGYTF. The CDR3 region has the DNA TGTGCCAGCAGCTTAGCCCAGGGGGCCAACTATGGCTACACCTTC.